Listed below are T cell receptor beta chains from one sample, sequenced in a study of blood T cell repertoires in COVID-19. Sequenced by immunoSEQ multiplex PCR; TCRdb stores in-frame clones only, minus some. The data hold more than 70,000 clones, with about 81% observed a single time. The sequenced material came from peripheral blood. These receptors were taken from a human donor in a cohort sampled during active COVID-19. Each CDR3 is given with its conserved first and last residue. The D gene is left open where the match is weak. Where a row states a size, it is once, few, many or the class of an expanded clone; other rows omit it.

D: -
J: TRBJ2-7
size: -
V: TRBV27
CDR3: CALTRAPRDF
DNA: TGTGCCCTTACTAGGGCGCCGCGGGACTTC

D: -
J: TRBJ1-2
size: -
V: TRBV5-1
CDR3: CASSLEPNYLYGYTF
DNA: TGCGCCAGCAGCTTGGAACCAAACTATCTCTATGGCTACACCTTC

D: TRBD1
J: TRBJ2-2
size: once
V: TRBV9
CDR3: CASSVEQGATGELFF
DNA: TGTGCCAGCAGCGTAGAACAGGGGGCGACCGGGGAGCTGTTTTTT

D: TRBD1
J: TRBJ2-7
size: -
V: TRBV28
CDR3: CASSPNQGAYNYEQYF
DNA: TGTGCCAGCAGTCCAAATCAGGGGGCATATAACTACGAGCAGTACTTC

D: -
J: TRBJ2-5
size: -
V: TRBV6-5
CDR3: CASSTPGSQETQYF
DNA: TGTGCCAGCAGTACCCCGGGGTCCCAAGAGACCCAGTACTTC

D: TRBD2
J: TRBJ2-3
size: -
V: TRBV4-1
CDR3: CASSQARGGPTDTQYF
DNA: TGCGCCAGCAGCCAGGCGCGGGGGGGGCCGACAGATACGCAGTATTTT

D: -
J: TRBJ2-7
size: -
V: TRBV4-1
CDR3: CASSQDRAISYEQYF
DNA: TGCGCCAGCAGCCAAGACAGGGCCATTTCCTACGAGCAGTACTTC

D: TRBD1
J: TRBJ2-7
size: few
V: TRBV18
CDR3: CASSPIRDSGEQYF
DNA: TGTGCCAGCTCACCAATCAGGGACAGTGGCGAGCAGTACTTC

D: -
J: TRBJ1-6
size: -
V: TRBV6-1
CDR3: CASSEVEGTPLHF
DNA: TGTGCCAGCAGTGAAGTGGAGGGGACACCCCTCCACTTT

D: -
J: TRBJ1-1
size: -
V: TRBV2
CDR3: CATLQGFTEAFF
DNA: TGTGCCACCCTACAGGGATTCACTGAAGCTTTCTTT

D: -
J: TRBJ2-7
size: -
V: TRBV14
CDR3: CASSRARVGEQYF
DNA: TGTGCCAGCAGCCGAGCCAGGGTAGGCGAGCAGTACTTC

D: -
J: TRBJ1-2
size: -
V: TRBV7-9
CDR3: CASSSTSNYGYTF
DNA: TGTGCCAGCAGCTCCACATCTAACTATGGCTACACCTTC

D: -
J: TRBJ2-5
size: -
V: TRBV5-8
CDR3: CASSKTSAAQSETQYF
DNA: TGTGCCAGCAGCAAAACCTCCGCGGCGCAGTCTGAGACCCAGTACTTC

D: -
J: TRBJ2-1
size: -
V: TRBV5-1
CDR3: CASSPIPQAGAAYNEQFF
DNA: TGCGCCAGCAGCCCGATACCGCAGGCAGGGGCAGCGTACAATGAGCAGTTCTTC